A single sample gave rise to the 9 T cell receptor beta chains below, sequenced in a study of blood T cell repertoires in COVID-19. Repertoires were generated with immunoSEQ multiplex PCR, while TCRdb's copy carries only in-frame clones and drops some. The repertoire has about 98,000 clones, more than 90% of them found once; the top ten carry around 4%. The sequencing sample was made of peripheral blood. These receptors were taken from a man younger than 35 with acute or convalescent COVID-19.

This chain joins TRBV7-2 and TRBJ2-5; D is possibly TRBD1 (6 bases). V was trimmed by 2 bases and J by 5 bases, leaving 18 bases between them. The CDR3 extends over 16 amino acids. Germline lookup yields CDR1 SGHTA and CDR2 FQGNSA. The DNA of the CDR3 is TGTGCCAGCAGCTTAAGGGCAGGCCCAAGGGGGGAGACCCAGTACTTC. Translating gives CASSLRAGPRGETQYF.

The chain couples TRBV18 to TRBJ2-1; D remains ambiguous. V was clipped by 0 bases and J by 6 bases, with 24 bases between them. Germline V CDR1 and CDR2: KGHSH, LQKENI. The CDR3 extends over 19 amino acids. The CDR3 here is CASSPPVDLRLESGNEQFF. The CDR3 nucleotides read TGTGCCAGCTCACCACCGGTTGATTTGAGATTAGAATCCGGCAATGAGCAGTTCTTC.

The chain combines TRBV3-1 (or the pseudogene TRBV3-2) with TRBJ1-1, with D unresolved. V was trimmed by 4 bases and J by 4 bases, leaving 19 bases between them. The CDR3 sequence is 16 residues long. CDR1 is LGHDT, CDR2 YNNKEL, per germline (reference sequence). The CDR3 coding sequence is TGTGCCAGCAGCCTAGCCGGGAACCTGAGGAGCACTGAAGCTTTCTTT. It translates to CASSLAGNLRSTEAFF.

The chain uses TRBV6-1 and TRBJ2-3; 13 bases align to TRBD2. V lost 3 bases, J lost 6 bases, and 6 bases stayed unmatched. In germline, CDR1 is MNHNS, CDR2 SASEGT. CDR3 length equals 16 residues. The CDR3 DNA reads TGTGCCAGCAGTGATCGACTAGCGGGAGGCCGGGATACGCAGTATTTT. Its translation: CASSDRLAGGRDTQYF.

The chain combines TRBV2 with TRBJ1-5; the D gene is possibly TRBD1 (5 bases). The V end lost 6 bases, the J end lost 9 bases, and 15 bases lay between the germline ends. CDR1 and CDR2 from the germline V gene are SNHLY and FYNNEI. This CDR3 spans 13 amino acids. The CDR3 nucleotides read TGTGCCAGCAGGACGGGGGAAGTTGGGCCCCAGCATTTT. It yields the protein CASRTGEVGPQHF.

This sequence joins TRBV18 and TRBJ2-7, with 9 positions matching TRBD1. This CDR3 is 13 amino acids long. Germline V gene sequence: CDR1 KGHSH, CDR2 LQKENI. V shed 5 bases and J 5 bases; nucleotides not matched to a gene: 4. DNA of the CDR3: TGTGCCAGCTCAGACAGGGGGATAAACGAGCAGTACTTC. This sequence encodes CASSDRGINEQYF.

The chain carries TRBV5-1 and TRBJ1-6; TRBD1 might be the D (6 bases). The V end lost 5 bases, the J end lost 10 bases, and 16 bases lay between the germline ends. Looked up from germline, CDR1 is SGHRS and CDR2 is YFSETQ. CDR3 length equals 14 residues. The CDR3 nucleotides read TGCGCCAGCAGGGATGTGACAGGACTCTCACCCCTCCACTTT. Protein sequence: CASRDVTGLSPLHF.

This clone was counted between two and nine times. The rearrangement joins TRBV3-1 (or the pseudogene TRBV3-2) to TRBJ1-1; D remains ambiguous. The CDR3 extends over 14 amino acids. Germline V lookup: CDR1 LGHDT, CDR2 YNNKEL (reference sequence). Trimming took 0 bases from V and 0 from J, leaving 5 bases between them. In nucleotides, the CDR3 is TGTGCCAGCAGCCAAGAAACACTGAACACTGAAGCTTTCTTT. Its translation: CASSQETLNTEAFF.

The chain uses TRBV6-5 and TRBJ1-5; 7 nucleotides match TRBD1. The junction had 9 bases not matched to a gene; V was cut back by 7 bases and J by 6 bases. Germline V gene lookup returns CDR1 MNHEY and CDR2 SVGAGI. The CDR3 is 14 amino acids. The CDR3 DNA is TGTGCCAGCATTTTAGACAGGGCGGGTCAGCCCCAGCATTTT. Translating it yields CASILDRAGQPQHF.